This TCR beta chain was profiled in a study of technical replicates of blood from a few donors. Only in-frame clones appear in the TCRdb table, and some are missing; sequencing was by immunoSEQ multiplex PCR. The sample holds 74,000 or so clones; approximately 91% are singletons and the top ten take over 0.35%. V shed 4 bases and J shed 2 bases, with 15 bases lying between them. The CDR3 consists of 15 residues. Germline assignment: CDR1 MGHDK and CDR2 SYGVNS. The TCR sequence derives from a human donor in good health. Input material: T cells isolated from PBMCs. This sequence joins TRBV25-1 and TRBJ2-7; D remains unclear. The CDR3 here is CASSASTTVTYEQYF. DNA of the CDR3: TGTGCCAGCAGTGCCTCTACCACGGTAACCTACGAGCAGTACTTC.